A selection of T cell receptor beta chains follows, all from one sample in a study of Tregs in tolerant kidney transplant recipients. Their antigens are not known. The data were produced by immunoSEQ multiplex PCR, yet TCRdb's version contains in-frame clones alone and is incomplete. The repertoire holds thousands of clones, with almost 40% as singletons. The material sequenced was Tregs from blood cultured with allogeneic cells. The receptors stem from a human donor in good health. Both conserved end residues are part of each CDR3. A D gene is named only where the DNA matches it firmly. Not all rows give a size; the values are once, few, many and, for expanded clones, a class.

j_gene | d_gene | abundance | v_gene | CDR3nt | CDR3aa
TRBJ2-1 | - | - | TRBV20-1 | TGCAGTGCTAGCCTAGGTAATGAGCAGTTCTTC | CSASLGNEQFF
TRBJ2-1 | - | - | TRBV10-3 | TGTGCCATCGGGGAGGACCCCTACAATGAGCAGTTCTTC | CAIGEDPYNEQFF
TRBJ2-3 | - | - | TRBV4-2 | TGTGCCAGCAGCCAAGATCTGATTTGGGGCTTAAGCTATACGCAGTATTTT | CASSQDLIWGLSYTQYF
TRBJ2-5 | - | - | TRBV20-1 | TGCAGTGCTAGAGGCGAGACCCAGTACTTC | CSARGETQYF
TRBJ2-7 | TRBD2 | - | TRBV12-5 | TGTGCTAGTGGCGGGGGGTCCAACGAGCAGTACTTC | CASGGGSNEQYF
TRBJ2-7 | - | - | TRBV7-4 | TGTGCCAGCAGCAACAGTGCGGGTGGTGAGCAGTACTTC | CASSNSAGGEQYF
TRBJ2-1 | - | - | TRBV13 | TGTGCCAGCAGCTTGAGACAGACCTCCCTCAATGAGCAGTTCTTC | CASSLRQTSLNEQFF
TRBJ1-2 | TRBD1 | medium-sized | TRBV30 | TGTGCCTGGAGTCCCTGGACAGGCGGCTATGGCTACACCTTC | CAWSPWTGGYGYTF
TRBJ1-3 | - | - | TRBV7-8 | TGTGCCAGCAGCGTGACAGGACTTTACTCTGGAAACACCATATATTTT | CASSVTGLYSGNTIYF
TRBJ2-5 | - | medium-sized | TRBV7-8 | TGTGCCAGCAGCTGGACCGGGGAGACCCAGTACTTC | CASSWTGETQYF
TRBJ1-2 | TRBD1 | - | TRBV6-1 | TGTGCCAGCAGGACAGGGGGCTATGGCTACACCTTC | CASRTGGYGYTF
TRBJ2-5 | - | medium-sized | TRBV11-2 | TGTGCCAGCAGCTTTGGAACAAGTCCTACGGAAGAGACCCAGTACTTC | CASSFGTSPTEETQYF
TRBJ1-2 | TRBD1 | - | TRBV27 | TGTGCCAGCAGTGTGAGGACAGGCTTTAACTATGGCTACACCTTC | CASSVRTGFNYGYTF
TRBJ2-7 | - | - | TRBV5-1 | TGCGCCAGCCGTCAGGCGACCTACGAGCAGTACTTC | CASRQATYEQYF
TRBJ2-2 | - | - | TRBV5-1 | TGCGCCAGCAGCTTGGGGGGGCGCCGGCCCGGGGAGCTGTTTTTT | CASSLGGRRPGELFF
TRBJ2-1 | - | - | TRBV6-1 | TGTGCCAGCAGGCGAAACAATGAGCAGTTCTTC | CASRRNNEQFF
TRBJ1-1 | - | - | TRBV5-1 | TGCGCCAGCAGCTTTATGGGACGGGGGAACACTGAAGCTTTCTTT | CASSFMGRGNTEAFF
TRBJ1-1 | - | - | TRBV25-1 | TGTGCCAGCAGTGCGGGCGGTCGGACTGAAGCTTTCTTT | CASSAGGRTEAFF
TRBJ2-3 | - | - | TRBV5-1 | TGCGCCAGCAGCTTGGATTTGGGCACAGATACGCAGTATTTT | CASSLDLGTDTQYF
TRBJ2-3 | - | - | TRBV29-1 | TGCAGCGCGATAGGGGCAGTTTCTTACTCTGGAGATACGCAGTATTTT | CSAIGAVSYSGDTQYF
TRBJ1-5 | - | few | TRBV5-1 | TGCGCCGGAGGGCTGGTCGGGACTGTACCTAATAGCAATCAGCCCCAGCATTTT | CAGGLVGTVPNSNQPQHF
TRBJ1-1 | - | - | TRBV4-2 | TGTGCCAGCAGCTTGGCCTTGAGGAACACTGAAGCTTTCTTT | CASSLALRNTEAFF
TRBJ2-7 | TRBD2 | medium-sized | TRBV5-1 | TGCGCCAGCAGCTTGAGTGTGATTAGCGGGAGGGCGGGGGAGCAGTACTTC | CASSLSVISGRAGEQYF
TRBJ2-7 | TRBD1 | - | TRBV18 | TGTGCCAGCTCACCACTTGGACAGGGGGTCTCCTACGAGCAGTACTTC | CASSPLGQGVSYEQYF
TRBJ1-1 | TRBD1 | few | TRBV27 | TGTGCCAGCAGATCAACAGGGGGCACTGAAGCTTTCTTT | CASRSTGGTEAFF
TRBJ2-1 | - | - | TRBV4-1 | TGTGCCAGCAGCCAAGATTGGGGACGGTACAATGAGCAGTTCTTC | CASSQDWGRYNEQFF
TRBJ2-1 | TRBD1 | - | TRBV5-1 | TGCGCCAGCAGCTTACCACAAGGGACAGCCAATGAGCAGTTCTTC | CASSLPQGTANEQFF
TRBJ2-2 | - | - | TRBV4-2 | TGTGCCAGCAGCCCCCTCGGGACATCGAACACCGGGGAGCTGTTTTTT | CASSPLGTSNTGELFF
TRBJ1-5 | - | medium-sized | TRBV18 | TGTGCCAGCTCACCACGGCCCAGTTGGTCCCAGCATTTT | CASSPRPSWSQHF
TRBJ1-1 | - | few | TRBV15 | TGTGCCACCAGCAGAGTCAGGGCCCCTGGGGCGGCTTTCTTT | CATSRVRAPGAAFF
TRBJ1-2 | TRBD1 | few | TRBV6-6 | TGTGCCAGCAGATCTTCAGGGGGTAGCGGTGGCTACACCTTC | CASRSSGGSGGYTF
TRBJ1-2 | TRBD1 | - | TRBV6-1 | TGTGCCAGCAGTGAATTGGGACAGGTACTCCCCTATGGCTACACCTTC | CASSELGQVLPYGYTF
TRBJ2-7 | TRBD1 | - | TRBV5-1 | TGCGCCAGCAGCTTGATGGTCCCCGGCCTGACAGGGGGGGAGCAGTACTTC | CASSLMVPGLTGGEQYF
TRBJ1-1 | - | medium-sized | TRBV10-3 | TGTGCCATCAGTGATCGGACAGTGAACACTGAAGCTTTCTTT | CAISDRTVNTEAFF
TRBJ1-6 | - | - | TRBV9 | TGTGCCAGCAGCGTAGTGAGGCGTTTCGGCTCACCCCTCCACTTT | CASSVVRRFGSPLHF
TRBJ2-3 | - | - | TRBV7-3 | TGTGCCAGCAGCCTCGGGGCTAGCACAGATACGCAGTATTTT | CASSLGASTDTQYF
TRBJ2-7 | - | medium-sized | TRBV19 | TGTGCCAGTAGTCTCCGTCGGGACGGCTACGAGCAGTACTTC | CASSLRRDGYEQYF
TRBJ1-2 | TRBD1 | - | TRBV6-1 | TGTGCCAGTCGAACAGGGGTAGACTATGGCTACACCTTC | CASRTGVDYGYTF
TRBJ2-1 | TRBD2 | - | TRBV19 | TGTGCCAGTAGTATACTAGCGGGGGTATTCTACAATGAGCAGTTCTTC | CASSILAGVFYNEQFF
TRBJ2-3 | - | - | TRBV5-1 | TGCGCCAGCTCCCCCGGCACAGATACGCAGTATTTT | CASSPGTDTQYF
TRBJ2-1 | - | - | TRBV6-5 | TGTGCCAGCAGTACAGTGGCGGGGTGGTACAATGAGCAGTTCTTC | CASSTVAGWYNEQFF
TRBJ1-5 | - | - | TRBV11-1 | TGTGCCAGCAGCTTAGCCGGGGCAAATCAGCCCCAGCATTTT | CASSLAGANQPQHF
TRBJ2-2 | - | medium-sized | TRBV5-6 | TGTGCCAGCAGCTTGGGATTAGGACAGAACACCGGGGAGCTGTTTTTT | CASSLGLGQNTGELFF
TRBJ1-3 | - | large | TRBV5-1 | TGCGCCAGCAGCTTGGTTGCGGGCGTAATATTCGGAAACACCATATATTTT | CASSLVAGVIFGNTIYF
TRBJ2-1 | - | - | TRBV9 | TGTGCCAGCAGCACAACCGGGACACCTAACTCCTACAATGAGCAGTTCTTC | CASSTTGTPNSYNEQFF
TRBJ2-5 | - | few | TRBV18 | TGTGCCAGCTCCCTCCGGCCTGCCCAAGAGACCCAGTACTTC | CASSLRPAQETQYF
TRBJ2-3 | TRBD2 | once | TRBV18 | TGTGCCAGCTCACCAAGACTAGCGGGGGGGGCCGCTAGCGCAGATACGCAGTATTTT | CASSPRLAGGAASADTQYF
TRBJ2-7 | TRBD1 | - | TRBV7-9 | TGTGCCAGCAGCTTGGGGACCGGGACAGGGAGGTACGAGCAGTACTTC | CASSLGTGTGRYEQYF